What follows describes a single TCR beta chain. The target antigen is unknown. This record comes from a study of T-cell memory formation after mild COVID-19. Whole-study results and caveats: While clones contracting from day 15 to 85 were balanced between CD4 and CD8, later expanders leaned CD4+.

TCRdb redid the calling of the 5' RACE reads with MiXCR, one entry per CDR3 protein. The sample consists of around 260,000 distinct CDR3 sequences, roughly 17% of them appearing once. V was pared by 6 bases and J by 4 bases, with 6 bases of the junction left unmatched. There are 14 residues in the CDR3. From germline, CDR1 is MNHNY and CDR2 SVGAGI (reference sequence). V gene TRBV6-6 combines with J gene TRBJ1-1; TRBD1 matches at 9 bases. What was sequenced was PBMCs or a T cell subset sorted from them (not recorded which). This sequence originates from a man aged 18 to 30 who had mild COVID-19 (a few samples of this study predate the infection). Cell type and time point are not known. The CDR3 DNA reads TGTGCCAGCAGAGCCACAGGGGGCACCACTGAAGCTTTCTTT. As protein: CASRATGGTTEAFF.